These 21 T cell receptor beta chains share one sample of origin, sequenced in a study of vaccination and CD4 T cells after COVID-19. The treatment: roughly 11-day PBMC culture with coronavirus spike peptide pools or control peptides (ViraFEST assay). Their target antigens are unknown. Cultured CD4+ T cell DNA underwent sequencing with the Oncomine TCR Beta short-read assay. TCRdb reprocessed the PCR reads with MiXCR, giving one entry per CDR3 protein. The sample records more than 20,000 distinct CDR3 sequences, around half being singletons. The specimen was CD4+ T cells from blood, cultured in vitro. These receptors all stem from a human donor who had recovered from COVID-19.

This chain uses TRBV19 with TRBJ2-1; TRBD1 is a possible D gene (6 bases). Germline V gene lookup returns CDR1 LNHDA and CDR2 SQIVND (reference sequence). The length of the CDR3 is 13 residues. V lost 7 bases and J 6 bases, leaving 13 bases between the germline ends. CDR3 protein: CASILQGSNEQFF. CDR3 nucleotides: TGTGCCAGTATCTTACAGGGCTCCAATGAGCAGTTCTTC. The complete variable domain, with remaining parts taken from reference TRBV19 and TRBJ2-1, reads DGGITQSPKYLFRKEGQNVTLSCEQNLNHDAMYWYRQDPGQGLRLIYYSQIVNDFQKGDIAEGYSVSREKKESFPLTVTSAQKNPTAFYLCASILQGSNEQFFGPGTRLTVL.

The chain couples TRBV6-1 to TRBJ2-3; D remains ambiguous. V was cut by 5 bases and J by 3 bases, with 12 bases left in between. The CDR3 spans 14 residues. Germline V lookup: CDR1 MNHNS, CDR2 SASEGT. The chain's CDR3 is CASSLRSWTDTQYF. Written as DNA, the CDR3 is TGTGCCAGCAGTCTCCGCTCGTGGACAGATACGCAGTATTTT.

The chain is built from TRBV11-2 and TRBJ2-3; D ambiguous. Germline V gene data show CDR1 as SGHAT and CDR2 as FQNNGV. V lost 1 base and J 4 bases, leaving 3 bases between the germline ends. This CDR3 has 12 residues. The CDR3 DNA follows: TGTGCCAGCAGCTTAGTCGCAGATACGCAGTATTTT. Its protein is CASSLVADTQYF.

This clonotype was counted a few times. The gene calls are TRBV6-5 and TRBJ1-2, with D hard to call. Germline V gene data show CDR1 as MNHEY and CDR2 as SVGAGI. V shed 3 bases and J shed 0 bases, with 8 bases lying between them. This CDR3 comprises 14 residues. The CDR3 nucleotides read TGTGCCAGCAGTTATCGGGAAGCTAACTATGGCTACACCTTC. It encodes CASSYREANYGYTF.

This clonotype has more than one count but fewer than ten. For the CDR3, the DNA is TGTGCCAGCAGCCCTGGCTGGGGGAATCCCGTGCCCATGGCTAGCACAGATACGCAGTATTTT. Its translation is CASSPGWGNPVPMASTDTQYF. This sequence joins TRBV12-3 or TRBV12-4 and TRBJ2-3; D is possibly TRBD1 or TRBD2 (5 bases each). The length of the CDR3 is 21 residues. Trimming removed 6 bases at V and 0 bases at J, with 31 bases between.

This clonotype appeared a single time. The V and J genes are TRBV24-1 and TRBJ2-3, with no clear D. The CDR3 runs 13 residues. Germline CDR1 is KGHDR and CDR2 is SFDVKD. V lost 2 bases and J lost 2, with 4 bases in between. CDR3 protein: CATSDSYTDTQYF. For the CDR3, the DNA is TGTGCCACCAGTGATTCGTACACAGATACGCAGTATTTT.

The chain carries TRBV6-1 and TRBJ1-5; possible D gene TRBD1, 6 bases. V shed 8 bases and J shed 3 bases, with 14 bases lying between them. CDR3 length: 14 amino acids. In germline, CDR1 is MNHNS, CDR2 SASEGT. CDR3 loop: CASGRQVSNQPQHF. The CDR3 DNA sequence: TGTGCCAGCGGAAGACAGGTTTCCAATCAGCCCCAGCATTTT.

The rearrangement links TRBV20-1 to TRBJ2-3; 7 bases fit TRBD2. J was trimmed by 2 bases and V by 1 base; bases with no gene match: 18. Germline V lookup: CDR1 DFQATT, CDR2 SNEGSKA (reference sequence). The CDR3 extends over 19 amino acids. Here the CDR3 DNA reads TGCAGTGCTAGAGGCCAAAACGCAGGGACTACCTCCGACACAGATACGCAGTATTTT. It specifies CSARGQNAGTTSDTDTQYF.

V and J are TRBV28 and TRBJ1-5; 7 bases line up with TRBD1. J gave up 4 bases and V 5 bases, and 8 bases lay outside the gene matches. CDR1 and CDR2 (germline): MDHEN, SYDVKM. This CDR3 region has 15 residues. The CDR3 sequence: CASSEPTGTNQPQHF. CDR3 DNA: TGTGCCAGCAGTGAACCGACAGGGACGAATCAGCCCCAGCATTTT.

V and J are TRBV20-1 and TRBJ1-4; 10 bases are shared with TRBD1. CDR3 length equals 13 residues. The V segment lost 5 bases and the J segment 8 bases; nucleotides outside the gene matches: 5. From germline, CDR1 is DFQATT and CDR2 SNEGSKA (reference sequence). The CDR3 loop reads CSALTGGEEKLFF. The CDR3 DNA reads TGCAGTGCTCTGACAGGGGGCGAGGAAAAACTGTTTTTT.

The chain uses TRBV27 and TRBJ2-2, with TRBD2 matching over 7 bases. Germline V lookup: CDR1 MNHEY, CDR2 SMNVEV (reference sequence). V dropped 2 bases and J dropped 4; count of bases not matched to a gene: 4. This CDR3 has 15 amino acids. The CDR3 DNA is TGTGCCAGCAGTTTAAGGCCGGGGGGCACCGGGGAGCTGTTTTTT. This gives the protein CASSLRPGGTGELFF.

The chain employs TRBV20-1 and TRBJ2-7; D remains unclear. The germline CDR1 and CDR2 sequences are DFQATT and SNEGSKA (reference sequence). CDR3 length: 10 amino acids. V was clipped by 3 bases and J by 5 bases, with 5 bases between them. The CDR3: CSASSHEQYF. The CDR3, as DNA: TGCAGTGCTAGTTCCCACGAGCAGTACTTC.

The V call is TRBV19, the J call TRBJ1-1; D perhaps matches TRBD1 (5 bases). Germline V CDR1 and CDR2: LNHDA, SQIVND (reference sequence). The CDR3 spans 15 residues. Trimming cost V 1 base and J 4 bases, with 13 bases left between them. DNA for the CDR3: TGTGCCAGTAGTATAGGGAGGCAGGGCGGCACTGAAGCTTTCTTT. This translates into CASSIGRQGGTEAFF. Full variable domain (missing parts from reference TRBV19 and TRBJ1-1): DGGITQSPKYLFRKEGQNVTLSCEQNLNHDAMYWYRQDPGQGLRLIYYSQIVNDFQKGDIAEGYSVSREKKESFPLTVTSAQKNPTAFYLCASSIGRQGGTEAFFGQGTRLTVV.

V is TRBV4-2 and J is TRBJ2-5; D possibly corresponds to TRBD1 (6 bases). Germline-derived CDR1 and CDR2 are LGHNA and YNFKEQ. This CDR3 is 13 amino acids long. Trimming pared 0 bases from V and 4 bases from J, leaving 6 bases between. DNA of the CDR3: TGTGCCAGCAGCCAAGACAGGGGAGAGACCCAGTACTTC. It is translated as CASSQDRGETQYF.

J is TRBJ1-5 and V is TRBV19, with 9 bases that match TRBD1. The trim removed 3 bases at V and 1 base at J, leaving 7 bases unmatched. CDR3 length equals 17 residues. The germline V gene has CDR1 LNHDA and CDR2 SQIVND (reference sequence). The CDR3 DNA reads TGTGCCAGTAGTATCCAGCGGGACAGGGCCAGCAATCAGCCCCAGCATTTT. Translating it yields CASSIQRDRASNQPQHF.

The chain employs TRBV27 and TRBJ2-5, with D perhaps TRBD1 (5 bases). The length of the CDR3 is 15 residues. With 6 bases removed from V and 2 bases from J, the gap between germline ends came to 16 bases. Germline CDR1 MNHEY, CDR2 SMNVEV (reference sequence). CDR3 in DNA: TGTGCCAGCAGCCTGGGGCAGGGCAAACAAGAGACCCAGTACTTC. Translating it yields CASSLGQGKQETQYF.

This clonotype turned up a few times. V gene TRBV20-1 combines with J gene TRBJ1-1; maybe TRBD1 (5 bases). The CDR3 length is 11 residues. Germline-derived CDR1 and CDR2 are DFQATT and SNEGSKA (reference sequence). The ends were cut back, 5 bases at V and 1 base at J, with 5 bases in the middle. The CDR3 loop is CSAGGNTEAFF. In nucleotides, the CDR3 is TGCAGTGCTGGGGGGAACACTGAAGCTTTCTTT.

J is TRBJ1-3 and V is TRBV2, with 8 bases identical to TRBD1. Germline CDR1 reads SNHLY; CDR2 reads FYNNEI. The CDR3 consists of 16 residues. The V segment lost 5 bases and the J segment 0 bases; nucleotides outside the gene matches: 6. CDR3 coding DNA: TGTGCCAGCAGTTGGGGGACAGGTGGCTCTGGAAACACCATATATTTT. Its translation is CASSWGTGGSGNTIYF.

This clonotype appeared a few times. The CDR3 loop reads CASSFRQGSYGYTF. The CDR3 nucleotides are TGTGCCAGCAGTTTTCGACAGGGAAGCTATGGCTACACCTTC. This chain uses TRBV6-5 with TRBJ1-2; 7 bases match TRBD1. The germline CDR1 and CDR2 sequences are MNHEY and SVGAGI. The trim removed 4 bases at V and 4 bases at J, leaving 6 bases unmatched. CDR3 length: 14 residues.

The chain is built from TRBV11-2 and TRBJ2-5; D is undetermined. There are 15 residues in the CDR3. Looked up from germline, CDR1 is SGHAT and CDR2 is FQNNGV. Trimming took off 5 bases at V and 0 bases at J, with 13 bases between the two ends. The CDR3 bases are TGTGCCAGCAGCACCACTTGGATGTACCAAGAGACCCAGTACTTC. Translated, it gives CASSTTWMYQETQYF.

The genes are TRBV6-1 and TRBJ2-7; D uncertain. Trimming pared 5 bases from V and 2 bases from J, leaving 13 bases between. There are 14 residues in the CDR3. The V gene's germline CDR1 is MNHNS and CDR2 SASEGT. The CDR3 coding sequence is TGTGCCAGCAGTCCCTGGGTCGGCACCTACGAGCAGTACTTC. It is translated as CASSPWVGTYEQYF.